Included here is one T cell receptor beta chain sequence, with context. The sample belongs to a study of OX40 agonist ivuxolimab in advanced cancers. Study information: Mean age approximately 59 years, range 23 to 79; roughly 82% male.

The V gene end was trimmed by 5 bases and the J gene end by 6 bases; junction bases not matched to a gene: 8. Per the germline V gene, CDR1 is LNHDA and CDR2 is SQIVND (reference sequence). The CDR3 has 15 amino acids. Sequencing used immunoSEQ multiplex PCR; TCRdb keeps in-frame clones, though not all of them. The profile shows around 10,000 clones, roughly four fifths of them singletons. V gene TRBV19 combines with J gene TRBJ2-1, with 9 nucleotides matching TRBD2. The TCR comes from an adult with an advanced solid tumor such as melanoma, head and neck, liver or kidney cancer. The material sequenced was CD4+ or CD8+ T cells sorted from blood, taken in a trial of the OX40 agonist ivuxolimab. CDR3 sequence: CASSWIAGVGNEQFF. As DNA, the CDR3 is TGTGCCAGTAGTTGGATAGCGGGAGTAGGCAATGAGCAGTTCTTC.